Reported below is one T cell receptor (beta chain). This record comes from a study of blood T cell repertoires in COVID-19. Measured with immunoSEQ multiplex PCR; TCRdb has only the in-frame clones, and not every one. The data hold roughly 170,000 clones, with over 65% observed a single time. With 1 base removed from V and 3 bases from J, the gap between germline ends came to 12 bases. Germline V gene data show CDR1 as SGHAT and CDR2 as FQNNGV. The CDR3 covers 15 residues. Material for sequencing was PBMCs or T cells enriched from blood (not recorded which). This TCR was recovered from a woman in her forties or fifties who had recovered from COVID-19. This chain joins TRBV11-2 and TRBJ2-5, with D maybe TRBD2 (6 bases). The CDR3 nucleotides read TGTGCCAGCAGCTTAGGAGCACCGGGGGAAGAGACCCAGTACTTC. Amino acid sequence: CASSLGAPGEETQYF.